Following are 30 T cell receptor beta chains from one sample sequenced in a study of T-cell reconstitution after alpha-beta-depleted transplantation in children. Unique molecular identifiers tagged the TCRbeta library. TCRdb used MiXCR to reprocess the PCR reads, holding one entry per CDR3 protein. The sample lists 200,000 to 300,000 distinct CDR3 sequences, less than 9% seen once, with approximately 6% in the top ten. Sequencing was performed on PBMCs, mostly from graft donor cells, taken 180 days after TCRalphabeta/CD19-depleted stem cell transplant. All receptors derive from a male patient between 5 and 17 years old who had a stem cell transplant for acute lymphoblastic leukemia, so the T cells may come from the graft donor.

This clonotype was recorded at least ten times. The V call is TRBV12-3 or TRBV12-4, the J call TRBJ2-7; 12 bases map to TRBD2. The CDR3 runs to 14 residues. Trimming removed 6 bases from V and 5 bases from J; junction bases left unmatched: 5. The CDR3 region is CASSLAGGNHEQYF. Here the CDR3 DNA reads TGTGCCAGCAGCCTAGCGGGAGGGAACCACGAGCAGTACTTC.

This clonotype was seen many times. This chain joins TRBV5-1 and TRBJ2-5; the match to TRBD2 covers 10 bases. The CDR3 length is 16 residues. With V trimmed by 0 bases and J by 2 bases, 4 bases remained unmatched. In germline, CDR1 is SGHRS, CDR2 YFSETQ. CDR3 DNA sequence: TGCGCCAGCAGCTTGGAACTAGCGGGGAGGCAAGAGACCCAGTACTTC. Its translation: CASSLELAGRQETQYF.

This clonotype was found many times. At one boundary the junction diverges from the germline segment, which might be a read error. This chain uses TRBV7-2 with TRBJ2-3; tentative D call: TRBD2 (6 bases). From germline, CDR1 is SGHTA and CDR2 FQGNSA. The CDR3 length is 14 residues. CDR3 sequence (DNA): TGTGCCAGCAACCCTGGGGGGAGCAAAGATACGCAGTATTTT. This encodes CASNPGGSKDTQYF. The complete variable domain, with remaining parts taken from reference TRBV7-2 and TRBJ2-3, reads GAGVSQSPSNKVTEKGKDVELRCDPISGHTALYWYRQSLGQGLEFLIYFQGNSAPDKSGLPSDRFSAERTGGSVSTLTIQRTQQEDSAVYLCASNPGGSKDTQYFGPGTRLTVL.

This clonotype was found many times. The chain recombines TRBV21-1 with TRBJ1-2; the DNA was not used to check the table's D call, TRBD1. TRBV21-1 is a pseudogene. The CDR3 is 21 residues long. The CDR3: CASSKGSHGRQDQGANYGYTF. CDR3 nucleotide sequence: TGTGCCAGCAGCAAAGGGTCCCACGGTCGACAGGACCAAGGGGCTAACTATGGCTACACCTTC.

The table lists this clonotype with many counts. The genes are TRBV7-8 and TRBJ1-5; D ambiguous. Germline CDR1 SGHVS, CDR2 FQNEAQ. Trimming stripped 6 bases from V and 4 bases from J, with 10 bases between. The CDR3 runs to 13 residues. The CDR3 DNA reads as TGTGCCAGCAGGGACGGTGGGAATCAGCCCCAGCATTTT. Residues: CASRDGGNQPQHF.

The chain joins TRBV7-6 to TRBJ2-2; 11 positions match TRBD2. V was pared by 5 bases and J by 4 bases, with 6 bases of the junction left unmatched. The CDR3 runs to 16 residues. Germline values: CDR1 SGHVS, CDR2 FNYEAQ. This CDR3 is CASSHVTSGATGELFF. Written as DNA, the CDR3 is TGTGCCAGCAGCCACGTGACTAGCGGGGCCACCGGGGAGCTGTTTTTT.

This clonotype was recorded many times. CDR3 amino acids: CASPQGLNYGYTF. CDR3 DNA: TGTGCCAGTCCACAGGGATTAAACTATGGCTACACCTTC. The chain has TRBV12-3 or TRBV12-4 and TRBJ1-2, with a possible D match to TRBD1 (6 bases). The CDR3 has 13 amino acids. The V end lost 9 bases, the J end lost 2 bases, and 13 bases lay between the germline ends.

This clonotype has at least ten counts. V and J are TRBV18 and TRBJ1-6, with D maybe TRBD1 (6 bases). Trimming pared 0 bases from V and 10 bases from J, leaving 16 bases between. Per the germline V gene, CDR1 is KGHSH and CDR2 is LQKENI. This CDR3 region has 16 residues. This CDR3 is CASSPPLAGVNSPLHF. For the CDR3, the DNA is TGTGCCAGCTCACCACCCTTGGCAGGGGTCAACTCACCCCTCCACTTT.

There are many counts of this clonotype. This sequence joins TRBV12-5 and TRBJ2-7; D may correspond to TRBD1 or TRBD2 (5 bases each). With 5 bases removed from V and 4 bases from J, the gap between germline ends came to 18 bases. The CDR3 is 15 residues long. CDR1 LGHNT and CDR2 FRNRAP come from the germline V gene. The CDR3 here is CASGQRDGGLYEQYF. DNA for the CDR3: TGTGCTAGTGGTCAGAGGGACGGAGGCTTGTACGAGCAGTACTTC.

There are many counts of this clonotype. CDR3 nucleotide sequence: TGTGCCATCAAGGAGGAGGGGAGGACTGAAGCTTTCTTT. This codes for CAIKEEGRTEAFF. This chain uses TRBV10-3 with TRBJ1-1, with D possibly TRBD1 on 5 matching bases. V shed 7 bases and J shed 5 bases, with 14 bases lying between them. The CDR3 consists of 13 residues. Germline V gene data show CDR1 as ENHRY and CDR2 as SYGVKD.

Ten or more counts support this clonotype. The V and J genes are TRBV7-9 and TRBJ2-3; D gene uncertain. Germline CDR1 SEHNR, CDR2 FQNEAQ (reference sequence). This CDR3 spans 12 amino acids. Trimming pared 3 bases from V and 6 bases from J, leaving 7 bases between. DNA for the CDR3: TGTGCCAGCAGCTTCGAGGTGGATACGCAGTATTTT. It specifies CASSFEVDTQYF.

This clonotype has a count of ten or more. CDR3 nucleotides: TGTGCCAGCAGCTTGGGCGCAGGAATGGGCGGGGAGCTGTTTTTT. Protein sequence: CASSLGAGMGGELFF. The rearrangement uses TRBV5-6 and TRBJ2-2; no clear D. Trimming pared 0 bases from V and 7 bases from J, leaving 13 bases between. Germline lookup yields CDR1 SGHDT and CDR2 YYEEEE. This CDR3 is built from 15 residues.

On this clonotype: One base away lies a much larger clone, so this may be a sequencing read error. The genes are TRBV9 and TRBJ2-1; the D gene is possibly TRBD2 (6 bases). Trimming removed 1 base from V and 9 bases from J, with 14 bases in between. This CDR3 is 14 amino acids long. Per germline, CDR1 SGDLS and CDR2 YYNGEE. Here the CDR3 reads CASSVFSGRREQFF. The CDR3 nucleotides are TGTGCCAGCAGCGTATTTAGCGGCCGGCGTGAGCAGTTCTTC.

This clonotype has at least ten counts. The rearrangement uses TRBV28 and TRBJ1-2; the D is unclear. Germline V lookup: CDR1 MDHEN, CDR2 SYDVKM. V was shortened by 4 bases and J by 4 bases, with 10 bases between the two germline ends. The CDR3 loop spans 13 amino acids. CDR3 coding DNA: TGTGCCAGCAGTTCCGACGGTGCCTATGGCTACACCTTC. Protein sequence: CASSSDGAYGYTF.

This clonotype was detected ten times or more. The chain uses TRBV29-1 and TRBJ2-7; 11 nucleotides line up with TRBD2. Germline-derived CDR1 and CDR2 are SQVTM and ANQGSEA. The CDR3 has 13 residues. Germline trimming cut 7 bases from V and 2 bases from J; bases unmatched to any gene: 4. This CDR3 is CSAFSGRAYEQYF. CDR3 coding DNA: TGCAGCGCCTTTAGCGGGAGGGCCTACGAGCAGTACTTC.

This clonotype has only a few counts. The chain has TRBV15 and TRBJ2-7; 9 bases match TRBD2. The CDR3 spans 15 residues. The trim removed 1 base at V and 2 bases at J, leaving 3 bases unmatched. Germline assignment: CDR1 LNHNV and CDR2 YYDKDF (reference sequence). The CDR3 sequence: CATSRALAGPYEQYF. CDR3 in DNA: TGTGCCACCAGCAGAGCGCTAGCGGGGCCCTACGAGCAGTACTTC.

This clonotype came up many times. The chain carries TRBV7-9 and TRBJ2-7; TRBD1 matches at 8 bases. With V trimmed by 2 bases and J by 2 bases, 2 bases remained unmatched. CDR3 length: 14 residues. The germline V gene encodes CDR1 SEHNR and CDR2 FQNEAQ (reference sequence). As DNA, the CDR3 is TGTGCCAGCAGCTTAACAGGGGGTACCTACGAGCAGTACTTC. Residues: CASSLTGGTYEQYF.

This clonotype came up many times. The V gene is TRBV20-1, the J gene TRBJ2-5, with 9 nucleotides matching TRBD2. J gave up 3 bases and V 1 base, and 6 bases lay outside the gene matches. This CDR3 region has 15 residues. CDR1 is DFQATT and CDR2 is SNEGSKA in the germline V gene (reference sequence). The CDR3 DNA follows: TGCAGTGCTAGAGGGGGGCGGGGGGGCAAAGAGACCCAGTACTTC. Translation: CSARGGRGGKETQYF.

This clonotype was detected many times. J is TRBJ2-4 and V is TRBV25-1; possibly TRBD1 for D (6 bases). Germline lookup yields CDR1 MGHDK and CDR2 SYGVNS. The CDR3 totals 15 residues. The V end lost 8 bases, the J end lost 2 bases, and 16 bases lay between the germline ends. CDR3 coding DNA: TGTGCCAGCGGGGGCCAGTGGGGGACCAAAAACATTCAGTACTTC. This gives the protein CASGGQWGTKNIQYF.

This clonotype was observed many times. The V and J genes are TRBV7-9 and TRBJ2-3; the D gene is possibly TRBD1 (5 bases). The germline gives CDR1 SEHNR, CDR2 FQNEAQ (reference sequence). The CDR3 loop spans 11 amino acids. V gave up 11 bases and J gave up 5 bases, with 11 bases separating them. The CDR3 region has the DNA TGTGCCGTAGGACAATTAGATACGCAGTATTTT. Its translation: CAVGQLDTQYF.

This clonotype was observed a handful of times. The rearrangement links TRBV10-3 to TRBJ1-1; D may be TRBD1 (5 bases). The V and J ends lost 4 bases and 0 bases respectively, with 9 bases between them. CDR1 ENHRY and CDR2 SYGVKD come from the germline V gene. The CDR3 is 14 residues long. The CDR3 sequence is CAISGGELNTEAFF. The CDR3 nucleotides read TGTGCCATCAGTGGGGGGGAATTGAACACTGAAGCTTTCTTT.

This clonotype occurred many times. This chain uses TRBV12-3 or TRBV12-4 with TRBJ1-3; D is perhaps TRBD1 (6 bases). Trimming pared 7 bases from V and 1 base from J, leaving 14 bases between. CDR3 length: 15 residues. The CDR3 sequence: CASTLGQSSGNTIYF. CDR3 nucleotides: TGTGCCAGCACCCTAGGACAGAGTTCTGGAAACACCATATATTTT.

This clonotype was counted many times. This chain connects TRBV5-1 to TRBJ1-4; 9 bases map to TRBD1. The CDR3 is 18 amino acids. CDR1 and CDR2 from the germline V gene are SGHRS and YFSETQ. J was trimmed by 2 bases and V by 4 bases; bases with no gene match: 12. CDR3: CASSRVEQGARTNEKLFF. CDR3 nucleotide sequence: TGCGCCAGCAGCCGAGTCGAACAGGGGGCACGTACTAATGAAAAACTGTTTTTT.

In this sample, this clonotype turned up many times. The V gene is TRBV28, the J gene TRBJ2-1; 8 bases align to TRBD2. CDR1 is MDHEN and CDR2 is SYDVKM in the germline V gene. The CDR3 covers 13 residues. V trimming: 4 bases; J trimming: 13 bases; junction bases outside the gene matches: 9. The CDR3 sequence: CASSWGLGLEQFF. The CDR3 coding sequence is TGTGCCAGCAGTTGGGGACTAGGGTTGGAACAGTTCTTC.

Ten or more counts support this clonotype. The rearrangement joins TRBV12-3 or TRBV12-4 to TRBJ2-6, with 8 bases fitting TRBD1. The length of the CDR3 is 20 residues. V dropped 4 bases and J dropped 0; count of bases not matched to a gene: 14. The CDR3 reads CASSSLPGQAIDSGANVLTF. CDR3 nucleotide sequence: TGTGCCAGCAGTTCCCTCCCGGGACAGGCTATCGACTCTGGGGCCAACGTCCTGACTTTC.

This clonotype was observed many times. The chain joins TRBV6-2 or TRBV6-3 to TRBJ2-4; 9 nucleotides match TRBD1. The CDR3 is 13 residues long. The ends lost 5 bases at V and 7 bases at J; junction bases unmatched: 3. CDR1 is MNHEY, CDR2 SVGEGT, per germline. CDR3 DNA: TGTGCCAGCAGTCGGACAGGGGAGAACATTCAGTACTTC. The encoded protein is CASSRTGENIQYF.

This clonotype occurred many times. The genes are TRBV28 and TRBJ1-6; tentatively, D is TRBD1 (5 bases). The CDR3 is 14 amino acids. V was trimmed by 10 bases and J by 6 bases, leaving 16 bases between them. Germline CDR1 MDHEN, CDR2 SYDVKM. This CDR3 reads CATSGGGGNSPLHF. The CDR3 DNA reads TGTGCCACGAGCGGTGGTGGGGGTAATTCACCCCTCCACTTT.

V usage is TRBV28 and J usage is TRBJ2-1, with TRBD2 as a possible D gene (6 bases). CDR1 is MDHEN and CDR2 is SYDVKM in the germline V gene. This CDR3 region has 15 residues. Trimming stripped 0 bases from V and 9 bases from J, with 15 bases between. DNA for the CDR3: TGTGCCAGCAGTTTATGGGCGGGATCGAGGAGTGAGCAGTTCTTC. This gives the protein CASSLWAGSRSEQFF.

Many counts were recorded for this clonotype. V is TRBV12-3 or TRBV12-4 and J is TRBJ2-5; tentative D call: TRBD1 (5 bases). V lost 6 bases and J lost 4, with 9 bases in between. This CDR3 is built from 12 residues. The CDR3: CASSMGRETQYF. In DNA form, the CDR3 reads TGTGCCAGCAGCATGGGGCGAGAGACCCAGTACTTC.

In its sample, this clonotype was seen many times. The junction departs from germline at one end; a sequencing error may be responsible. The J gene is TRBJ1-4, the V gene TRBV20-1; 8 nucleotides agree with TRBD1. The CDR3 runs 11 residues. Per the germline V gene, CDR1 is DFQATT and CDR2 is SNEGSKA (reference sequence). The CDR3 coding sequence is TGCAGTGCTTCCACAGGGGGAGACAGGCGTTTT. This sequence encodes CSASTGGDRRF.